These 32 T cell receptor beta chains originate from one sample sequenced in a study of tissue T cells after allogeneic stem cell transplantation. The method was immunoSEQ multiplex PCR; TCRdb's version includes in-frame clones alone and lacks a portion of them. The sample holds more than 20,000 clones, over 55% seen once. Material for sequencing was spleen. All receptors come from a female BALB/c mouse in good health. Mouse strain MHC haplotype: H2-d.

As for this clone: The gene names given are mouse names. The read comes to an end 1 residue before the CDR3 does, leaving the germline J gene to fill in the end. The V gene is TRBV2, the J gene TRBJ2-3; 12 positions agree with TRBD2. There are 17 residues in the CDR3. Germline V gives CDR1 LGHNA, CDR2 YSYQKL. V gave up 1 base and J gave up 7 bases; unmatched junction bases: 9. CDR3 bases read: TGTGCCAGCAGCCAAGCCCGACTGGGGGGGCGCCCCCAAACGCTGTAT. Its translation is CASSQARLGGRPQTLY. The CDR3 in its entirety is CASSQARLGGRPQTLYF.

As to this clone: Germline and genes: mouse. The read ends 1 residue before the CDR3 terminus; that terminus is restored from the germline J gene. The chain joins TRBV29 to TRBJ2-5; either TRBD1 or TRBD2 may fit D (5 bases each). The CDR3 has 12 amino acids. V was clipped by 3 bases and J by 6 bases, with 7 bases between them. Per germline, CDR1 MSHET and CDR2 SYDVDS. Partial CDR3 DNA: TGTGCTAGCAGTTTGGGGGACGACACCCAGTAC. Amino acids: CASSLGDDTQY. The entire CDR3 protein is CASSLGDDTQYF.

As for this clone: Genes and germline come from the mouse. Read sequence stops 1 residue before the CDR3 end, and the germline J gene provides the missing end. The V gene is TRBV4, the J gene TRBJ2-4; 7 positions agree with TRBD2. The germline V gene encodes CDR1 LGHDT and CDR2 YNNKQL (reference sequence). CDR3 length: 14 amino acids. V trimming: 4 bases; J trimming: 3 bases; junction bases outside the gene matches: 4. This CDR3 is CASSSDWVQNTLYF. CDR3 bases read: TGTGCCAGCAGCTCAGACTGGGTCCAAAACACCTTGTAC.

A word on this clone: The genes and germline here are from mouse. The read ends 1 residue shy of where the CDR3 ends; the end is completed using the germline J gene. The chain uses TRBV14 and TRBJ1-6; a possible D gene is TRBD1 (6 bases). TRBJ1-6 is noted as an ORF with a role that remains uncertain. Trimming took off 1 base at V and 7 bases at J, with 9 bases between the two ends. From germline, CDR1 is SGHDT and CDR2 FRDEAV. This CDR3 is 14 amino acids long. The part of the CDR3 DNA that was read is TGTGCCAGCAGTTTCCGGGACAAGAATTCGCCCCTCTAC. It yields the protein CASSFRDKNSPLY. The whole CDR3 reads CASSFRDKNSPLYF.

Regarding this clone: The germline and genes are mouse ones. Read data end 1 residue before the CDR3 end; the end is taken from the germline J gene. The J gene is TRBJ2-1, the V gene TRBV4, with a tentative D call TRBD2 (6 bases). The CDR3 is 14 residues long. Germline V gene lookup returns CDR1 LGHDT and CDR2 YNNKQL (reference sequence). The V end lost 5 bases, the J end lost 3 bases, and 11 bases lay between the germline ends. CDR3 sequence: CASSQTGRYAEQFF. The covered CDR3 bases are TGTGCCAGCAGCCAAACTGGGCGCTATGCTGAGCAGTTC.

This clone was seen a handful of times. The listed genes are named as in mouse. Coverage ceases 1 residue before the CDR3 finishes, and the germline J gene fills in the end. The V and J genes are TRBV5 and TRBJ1-3; 9 nucleotides match TRBD1. The CDR3 is 14 residues long. Germline CDR1 is LGHNA and CDR2 is YNLKQL (reference sequence). V shed 4 bases and J 4 bases; nucleotides not matched to a gene: 2. The part of the CDR3 DNA that was read is TGTGCCAGCAGCCTAGGGACAGGGGGAAATACGCTCTAT. It encodes CASSLGTGGNTLY. The complete CDR3 sequence is CASSLGTGGNTLYF.

On this clone: Gene names are mouse gene names. The read finishes 1 residue shy of the CDR3 end, and the germline J gene is used to complete it. V is TRBV17 and J is TRBJ2-1; 9 positions match TRBD2. Per the germline V gene, CDR1 is MNHDT and CDR2 is YYDKIL. V gave up 6 bases and J gave up 9 bases; unmatched junction bases: 3. This CDR3 spans 12 amino acids. CDR3 sequence: CASRGLGFEQFF. The covered CDR3 bases are TGTGCTAGCAGAGGACTGGGGTTTGAGCAGTTC.

Notes on this clone: Gene names and germline match the mouse. The CDR3 end lies 1 residue beyond the end of the read and is filled in from the germline J gene. The genes are TRBV13-2 and TRBJ1-5; TRBD1 aligns across 9 bases. The CDR3 spans 14 residues. V dropped 0 bases and J dropped 9; count of bases not matched to a gene: 4. Germline V gives CDR1 NNHNN, CDR2 SYGAGS (reference sequence). The sequenced CDR3 bases are TGTGCCAGCGGTGATGAGGACAGGGGAGGGGCTCCGCTT. Translating gives CASGDEDRGGAPL. The full CDR3 protein reads CASGDEDRGGAPLF.

In the case of this clone: Gene and germline names: mouse. CDR3 sequence: CASSFQILNERLFF. The covered CDR3 bases are TGTGCCAGCAGTTTCCAAATTCTCAACGAAAGATTATTT. The chain has TRBV14 and TRBJ1-4; D ambiguous. The sequenced fragment ends 1 residue before the CDR3 boundary, so the rest is inferred from the germline J gene. Germline CDR1 is SGHDT and CDR2 is FRDEAV. The length of the CDR3 is 14 residues. Trimming took 1 base from V and 4 from J, leaving 8 bases between them.

Remarks on this clone: Any gene name here is a mouse gene name. The CDR3 end falls 1 residue outside the read, so it is completed with the germline J gene. This rearrangement joins TRBV29 to TRBJ1-4, with D possibly TRBD1 on 6 matching bases. This CDR3 has 13 residues. Germline V CDR1 and CDR2: MSHET, SYDVDS. V lost 7 bases and J lost 3, with 9 bases in between. The CDR3 reads CASNPGANERLFF. CDR3 DNA, as far as it was read: TGTGCTAGCAACCCAGGGGCCAACGAAAGATTATTT.

This clone was detected a few times. The genes are named according to mouse. The read stops 1 residue short of the end of the CDR3; the missing end is completed from the germline J gene. The gene calls are TRBV31 and TRBJ2-7, with TRBD2 matching over 8 bases. The CDR3 extends over 12 amino acids. V was pared by 0 bases and J by 7 bases, with 2 bases of the junction left unmatched. Germline CDR1 GKSSPN, CDR2 SITVG. The covered CDR3 bases are TGTGCCTGGAGTCTGACTGGGGTGGAACAGTAC. Encoded protein: CAWSLTGVEQY. The complete CDR3 sequence is CAWSLTGVEQYF.

Regarding this clone: Gene names are the mouse ones. The CDR3: CGAREGQNYAEQFF. CDR3 DNA, as far as it was read: TGTGGTGCTAGGGAGGGACAGAACTATGCTGAGCAGTTC. The rearrangement uses TRBV20 and TRBJ2-1, with TRBD1 matching over 7 bases. The read comes to an end 1 residue before the CDR3 does, leaving the germline J gene to fill in the end. Germline CDR1 GFQATS, CDR2 STVNSAI. V lost 0 bases to trimming and J lost 1 base; unmatched junction nucleotides: 0. The CDR3 spans 14 residues.

For this clone: Any gene name here is a mouse gene name. The read terminates 1 residue ahead of where the CDR3 ends, so the germline J gene completes it. V and J are TRBV13-2 and TRBJ1-5; D unclear. CDR1 NNHNN and CDR2 SYGAGS come from the germline V gene (reference sequence). This CDR3 spans 14 amino acids. V lost 2 bases to trimming and J lost 3 bases, with 9 bases between them. The CDR3 region is CASGEPGFNQAPLF. The CDR3 DNA, read in part, is TGTGCCAGCGGTGAGCCGGGGTTCAACCAGGCTCCGCTT.

With regard to this clone: Genes and germline come from the mouse. The read ends 1 residue early relative to the CDR3; the germline J gene fills the gap. The J gene is TRBJ1-1, the V gene TRBV20, with a weak D call TRBD1 (6 bases). Trimming took off 6 bases at V and 7 bases at J, with 12 bases between the two ends. The CDR3 length is 11 residues. Germline assignment: CDR1 GFQATS and CDR2 STVNSAI. Here the CDR3 reads CGAAGTKEVFF. CDR3 DNA (partial): TGTGGTGCAGCCGGGACAAAAGAAGTCTTC.

In the case of this clone: Gene names are the mouse ones. The missing CDR3 end, 1 residue past where the read stops, is filled in from the germline J gene. V and J are TRBV29 and TRBJ2-1, with a possible D match to TRBD1 (6 bases). V dropped 6 bases and J dropped 3 bases, with 9 bases sitting between them. The CDR3 covers 13 residues. Germline V gives CDR1 MSHET, CDR2 SYDVDS. The sequenced CDR3 bases are TGTGCTAGCAGCCAGGGGTCCTATGCTGAGCAGTTC. Translated, it gives CASSQGSYAEQF. The whole CDR3 region reads CASSQGSYAEQFF. The full variable domain, its missing parts supplied by reference TRBV29 and TRBJ2-1, is DMKVTQMPRYLIKRMGENVLLECGQDMSHETMYWYRQDPGLGLQLIYISYDVDSNSEGDIPKGYRVSRKKREHFSLILDSAKTNQTSVYFCASSQGSYAEQFFGPGTRLTVL.

Remarks on this clone: All gene names here are mouse names. The CDR3 end lies 1 residue beyond the end of the read and is filled in from the germline J gene. The V and J genes are TRBV1 and TRBJ1-2, with D uncertain. Trimming removed 0 bases at V and 4 bases at J, with 6 bases between. There are 13 residues in the CDR3. Germline V CDR1 and CDR2: NSQYPW, LRSPGD (reference sequence). CDR3 region: CTCSADRGSDYTF. The sequenced CDR3 bases are TGCACCTGCAGTGCAGATCGGGGCTCCGACTACACC. The whole variable domain, remainder taken from reference TRBV1 and TRBJ1-2, is VTLLEQNPRWRLVPRGQAVNLRCILKNSQYPWMSWYQQDLQKQLQWLFTLRSPGDKEVKSLPGADYLATRVTDTELRLQVANMSQGRTLYCTCSADRGSDYTFGSGTRLLVI.

This clone was seen only a few times. Genes here carry mouse names. The read halts 1 residue ahead of the CDR3 end, with the missing end drawn from the germline J gene. V gene TRBV14 combines with J gene TRBJ2-7, with 12 bases aligning to TRBD2. Germline-derived CDR1 and CDR2 are SGHDT and FRDEAV. The CDR3 loop spans 14 amino acids. V was pared by 5 bases and J by 4 bases, with 4 bases of the junction left unmatched. The covered CDR3 bases are TGTGCCAGCAGACCGACTGGGGGGGCGTATGAACAGTAC. Translated, it gives CASRPTGGAYEQY. The entire CDR3 sequence reads CASRPTGGAYEQYF.

Remarks on this clone: Genes here carry mouse names. The CDR3 end lies 1 residue beyond the end of the read and is filled in from the germline J gene. The V and J genes are TRBV20 and TRBJ2-4; D might be TRBD1 (6 bases). The CDR3 contains 13 residues. Germline values: CDR1 GFQATS, CDR2 STVNSAI. Deletions cut 7 bases from V and 0 bases from J, with 11 bases between. The CDR3 region is CGGRDISQNTLYF. Partial CDR3 DNA: TGTGGTGGTCGGGACATAAGTCAAAACACCTTGTAC. Supplemented by reference TRBV20 and TRBJ2-4, the full variable domain reads GALVYQYPRRTICKSGTSMRMECQAVGFQATSVAWYRQSPQKTFELIALSTVNSAIKYEQNFTQEKFPISHPNLSFSSMTVLNAYLEDRGLYLCGGRDISQNTLYFGAGTRLSVL.

This clone came up once. Gene names denote mouse genes. The CDR3 end lies 1 residue beyond the end of the read and is filled in from the germline J gene. The chain employs TRBV13-2 and TRBJ2-5, with TRBD2 matching over 11 bases. Germline-derived CDR1 and CDR2 are NNHNN and SYGAGS (reference sequence). V was clipped by 0 bases and J by 5 bases; unmatched bases: 5. The CDR3 consists of 16 residues. The CDR3 sequence: CASGDGGTGGPDTQYF. CDR3 DNA, as far as it was read: TGTGCCAGCGGTGATGGCGGGACTGGGGGTCCAGACACCCAGTAC.

Turning to this clone: Mouse gene names apply. The read gets to within 1 residue of the CDR3 end, and the germline J gene fills in the rest. The V call is TRBV2, the J call TRBJ1-4; 7 bases agree with TRBD1. Germline loops: CDR1 LGHNA, CDR2 YSYQKL. The junction had 3 bases not matched to a gene; V was cut back by 0 bases and J by 5 bases. The length of the CDR3 is 15 residues. The CDR3 is CASSQEGTENERLFF. The CDR3 DNA, read in part, is TGTGCCAGCAGCCAAGAGGGGACAGAGAACGAAAGATTATTT.

Points on this clone: Mouse germline and gene names are used. The read ends 1 residue early relative to the CDR3; the germline J gene fills the gap. The chain recombines TRBV4 with TRBJ2-3, with TRBD2 identical over 10 bases. The V gene's germline CDR1 is LGHDT and CDR2 YNNKQL (reference sequence). CDR3 length equals 15 residues. The V gene end was trimmed by 5 bases and the J gene end by 0 bases; junction bases not matched to a gene: 2. The CDR3 here is CASSGLGASAETLYF. The CDR3 DNA, read in part, is TGTGCCAGCAGCGGACTGGGGGCTAGTGCAGAAACGCTGTAT.

On this clone: Mouse gene names apply. The CDR3 extends 1 residue past the end of the read, so its final part is completed from the germline J gene. V gene TRBV3 combines with J gene TRBJ2-5, with TRBD1 matching 10 bases. CDR1 is SNHLY and CDR2 is FYNGKV in the germline V gene (reference sequence). This CDR3 is built from 13 residues. V shed 3 bases, J shed 6 bases, and the junction held 0 bases outside the gene matches. CDR3 DNA, as far as it was read: TGTGCCAGCAGCTTGGGACAGGGGGACACCCAGTAC. Translated: CASSLGQGDTQY. The full CDR3 protein reads CASSLGQGDTQYF.

For this clone: Gene names and germline match the mouse. The read falls 1 residue short of the CDR3 end, and the missing part is taken from the germline J gene. The V call is TRBV13-1, the J call TRBJ1-1; tentative D call: TRBD1 (5 bases). V dropped 1 base and J dropped 4 bases, with 11 bases sitting between them. The CDR3 sequence is 14 residues long. From germline, CDR1 is NSHNY and CDR2 SYGAGN. The covered CDR3 bases are TGTGCCAGCAGTGATTTGCCAGGGTTCACAGAAGTCTTC. It is translated as CASSDLPGFTEVF. The full-length CDR3 reads as CASSDLPGFTEVFF.

There are a few counts of this clone. Genes and germline come from the mouse. The observed sequence ends 1 residue before the CDR3 terminus, with the missing tail filled in from the germline J gene. V usage is TRBV13-2 and J usage is TRBJ2-7, with 12 bases lining up with TRBD1. Germline V gene lookup returns CDR1 NNHNN and CDR2 SYGAGS (reference sequence). V trimming: 5 bases; J trimming: 7 bases; junction bases outside the gene matches: 4. The CDR3 is made up of 13 amino acids. CDR3 in amino acids: CASGRDRGREQYF. The CDR3 bases that were read are TGTGCCAGCGGAAGGGACAGGGGGCGCGAACAGTAC.

Comments on this clone: Gene names are mouse gene names. The missing CDR3 end, 1 residue past where the read stops, is filled in from the germline J gene. The J gene is TRBJ2-7, the V gene TRBV19; a weak D match, TRBD1 (6 bases). This CDR3 is 13 amino acids long. V shed 4 bases and J shed 6 bases, with 14 bases lying between them. The germline CDR1 and CDR2 sequences are FNHDT and SITEND (reference sequence). CDR3 DNA, as far as it was read: TGTGCCAGCAGTCCCGGCAGGGGAGGTGAACAGTAC. Translation: CASSPGRGGEQY. In full, the CDR3 reads CASSPGRGGEQYF.

As concerns this clone: The genes are named according to mouse. Here the CDR3 reads CASGEGTDYEQYF. The CDR3 bases that were read are TGTGCCAGCGGTGAGGGGACAGACTATGAACAGTAC. The J gene is TRBJ2-7, the V gene TRBV13-2, with 7 bases fitting TRBD1. The sequenced fragment ends 1 residue before the CDR3 boundary, so the rest is inferred from the germline J gene. The V and J ends lost 2 bases and 3 bases, in that order; junction bases with no gene match: 2. There are 13 residues in the CDR3. Germline V gene data show CDR1 as NNHNN and CDR2 as SYGAGS (reference sequence).

There are a few counts of this clone. Gene names refer to mouse genes. With the read ending 1 residue before the CDR3 end, the germline J gene is used to fill in that end. The chain couples TRBV2 to TRBJ1-3; tentatively, D is TRBD1 (6 bases). This CDR3 is built from 15 residues. The germline V and J ends were trimmed by 0 bases and 0 bases, with 6 bases remaining between them. Germline V CDR1 and CDR2: LGHNA, YSYQKL. CDR3 sequence reads: CASSQEGGSGNTLYF. The sequenced part of the CDR3 DNA is TGTGCCAGCAGCCAAGAAGGGGGTTCTGGAAATACGCTCTAT.

A note on this clone: The gene symbols are mouse symbols. Read sequence stops 1 residue before the CDR3 end, and the germline J gene provides the missing end. V is TRBV13-2 and J is TRBJ2-2, with a tentative D call TRBD1 (5 bases). The CDR3 runs to 15 residues. Germline V gene lookup returns CDR1 NNHNN and CDR2 SYGAGS (reference sequence). V was clipped by 3 bases and J by 0 bases, with 9 bases between them. The CDR3 loop is CASGGRTTNTGQLYF. The part of the CDR3 DNA that was read is TGTGCCAGCGGTGGCCGGACAACAAACACCGGGCAGCTCTAC.

A word on this clone: The genes are named according to mouse. With the read ending 1 residue before the CDR3 end, the germline J gene is used to fill in that end. The chain recombines TRBV4 with TRBJ2-1; 10 bases are a match to TRBD1. Germline trimming cut 4 bases from V and 3 bases from J; bases unmatched to any gene: 3. This CDR3 comprises 15 residues. CDR1 and CDR2 (germline): LGHDT, YNNKQL (reference sequence). This CDR3 is CASSSGTGVYAEQFF. Incomplete CDR3 DNA: TGTGCCAGCAGCTCCGGGACAGGGGTCTATGCTGAGCAGTTC. Full variable domain (outside the CDR3, taken from reference TRBV4 and TRBJ2-1): ETAVFQTPNYHVTQVGNEVSFNCKQTLGHDTMYWYKQDSKKLLKIMFSYNNKQLIVNETVPRRFSPQSSDKAHLNLRIKSVEPEDSAVYLCASSSGTGVYAEQFFGPGTRLTVL.

In this sample, this clone turned up once. The genes and germline here are from mouse. The CDR3 is cut off 1 residue early in the read; its end comes from the germline J gene. The V call is TRBV13-2, the J call TRBJ1-4; D unresolved. Per the germline V gene, CDR1 is NNHNN and CDR2 is SYGAGS (reference sequence). The CDR3 is 15 residues long. The ends were cut back, 1 base at V and 0 bases at J, with 7 bases in the middle. CDR3 bases read: TGTGCCAGCGGTGATCACATAATTTCCAACGAAAGATTATTT. It codes for CASGDHIISNERLF. The CDR3 in full is CASGDHIISNERLFF.

About this clone: Gene names and germline refer to mouse. Read sequence stops 1 residue before the CDR3 end, and the germline J gene provides the missing end. This chain connects TRBV4 to TRBJ2-1; 7 positions match TRBD1. CDR3 length equals 14 residues. The germline gives CDR1 LGHDT, CDR2 YNNKQL (reference sequence). The J segment lost 3 bases and the V segment lost 6 bases, leaving 5 bases of the junction unmatched. This CDR3 is CASRETGFYAEQFF. The DNA read from the CDR3 is TGTGCCAGCAGGGAGACAGGGTTCTATGCTGAGCAGTTC.

Of note for this clone: Any gene name here is a mouse gene name. CDR3 DNA (partial): TGTGCCAGCAGTGATAGTCACCCAGAAGTCTTC. Translation gives CASSDSHPEVF. The CDR3 as a whole reads CASSDSHPEVFF. The V call is TRBV13-1, the J call TRBJ1-1, with D hard to call. The CDR3 extends 1 residue past the end of the read, so its final part is completed from the germline J gene. V was shortened by 1 base and J by 6 bases, with 7 bases between the two germline ends. Germline values: CDR1 NSHNY, CDR2 SYGAGN. This CDR3 comprises 12 residues.